The 21 T cell receptor beta chains below come from one sample, sequenced in a study of spatial heterogeneity in lung cancer. Documented time point: sample taken at primary tumor resection. These TCRs' antigens remain unknown. Study-wide results and caveats: For expanded intratumoral alpha and beta TCRs, counts tracked tumor mutation counts.

Each CDR3 protein gets one entry after TCRdb re-called the 5' RACE reads with MiXCR. Of approximately 3,000 distinct CDR3 sequences listed, under 6.5% are singletons. Sequences were derived from lung tumor tissue, sampled at surgery. Receptors originate from a male donor with early-stage non-small cell lung cancer.

Many counts were recorded for this clonotype. J is TRBJ2-5 and V is TRBV18; the D gene could be TRBD1 or TRBD2 (6 bases each). The CDR3 extends over 15 amino acids. Trimming cost V 3 bases and J 4 bases, with 15 bases left between them. From germline, CDR1 is KGHSH and CDR2 LQKENI. The CDR3 spells CASSPRDKGVETQYF. The CDR3 DNA sequence: TGTGCCAGCTCACCGCGGGACAAAGGTGTAGAGACCCAGTACTTC.

In this sample, this clonotype is medium-sized. This chain connects TRBV27 to TRBJ2-3, with TRBD2 matching 13 bases. The germline gives CDR1 MNHEY, CDR2 SMNVEV (reference sequence). This CDR3 has 19 residues. V lost 1 base and J lost 1; bases outside the gene matches: 8. DNA for the CDR3: TGTGCCAGCAGTTTATGGGGGACTAGCGGGAAATATGGCACAGATACGCAGTATTTT. Its protein is CASSLWGTSGKYGTDTQYF.

This clonotype ranks as medium-sized. The rearrangement uses TRBV20-1 and TRBJ2-1; D remains unclear. The V end was cut by 5 bases, the J end by 1 base, with 12 bases between. This CDR3 spans 14 amino acids. Germline CDR1 reads DFQATT; CDR2 reads SNEGSKA (reference sequence). CDR3: CSAQSSTSYNEQFF. CDR3 bases: TGCAGTGCTCAATCTAGTACTTCCTACAATGAGCAGTTCTTC.

This clonotype is classed as medium-sized. Here the CDR3 DNA reads TGTGCCAGCAGTACAGCTTTCGGCATCCAGCCCCAGCATTTT. It translates to CASSTAFGIQPQHF. J is TRBJ1-5 and V is TRBV28; D is unclear. The V gene's germline CDR1 is MDHEN and CDR2 SYDVKM. The CDR3 runs 14 residues. V gave up 5 bases and J gave up 7 bases, with 15 bases separating them.

This clonotype was counted many times. The V and J genes are TRBV29-1 and TRBJ1-1; D might be TRBD1 (6 bases). V was shortened by 1 base and J by 11 bases, with 14 bases between the two germline ends. Germline CDR1 SQVTM, CDR2 ANQGSEA. CDR3 length: 12 amino acids. CDR3 sequence (DNA): TGCAGCGTTGAAGGTAGGACAGAGGGGGCTTTCTTT. Translating it yields CSVEGRTEGAFF. The full variable domain, in which reference TRBV29-1 and TRBJ1-1 provide the parts outside the CDR3, is SAVISQKPSRDICQRGTSLTIQCQVDSQVTMMFWYRQQPGQSLTLIATANQGSEATYESGFVIDKFPISRPNLTFSTLTVSNMSPEDSSIYLCSVEGRTEGAFFGQGTRLTVV.

This clonotype is judged medium-sized (0.01 to 0.1%). The V call is TRBV28, the J call TRBJ2-7, with D possibly being TRBD1 (6 bases). This CDR3 has 16 residues. Trimming left V 6 bases short and J 3 bases short, with 21 bases between. Germline CDR1 reads MDHEN; CDR2 reads SYDVKM. CDR3 sequence (DNA): TGTGCCAGCAGCTCCGCGATGGACAGATCTTACTACGAGCAGTACTTC. Its protein is CASSSAMDRSYYEQYF.

This clonotype is judged medium-sized. The chain recombines TRBV20-1 with TRBJ2-2; D not resolved. The V gene's germline CDR1 is DFQATT and CDR2 SNEGSKA (reference sequence). The CDR3 is 12 amino acids. The germline V and J ends were trimmed by 3 bases and 4 bases, with 6 bases remaining between them. CDR3 in amino acids: CSASSGTGELFF. The CDR3 DNA reads TGCAGTGCTAGTTCGGGCACCGGGGAGCTGTTTTTT.

By share of the sample, this clonotype is medium-sized. V usage is TRBV6-5 and J usage is TRBJ1-2, with D perhaps TRBD1 (6 bases). This CDR3 is 15 amino acids long. V was clipped by 7 bases and J by 8 bases, with 23 bases between them. CDR1 is MNHEY and CDR2 is SVGAGI in the germline V gene. The CDR3 spells CASTPVGGALGGYTF. CDR3 nucleotide sequence: TGTGCCAGCACCCCTGTTGGGGGGGCTTTGGGAGGCTACACCTTC.

This clonotype is labeled medium-sized. The J gene is TRBJ1-1, the V gene TRBV7-2; TRBD1 might be the D (5 bases). This CDR3 contains 13 residues. The germline gives CDR1 SGHTA, CDR2 FQGNSA. The germline V and J ends were trimmed by 2 bases and 3 bases, with 7 bases remaining between them. In nucleotides, the CDR3 is TGTGCCAGCAGCTTACAGGGATACACTGAAGCTTTCTTT. It codes for CASSLQGYTEAFF.

Relative to its sample, this clonotype is medium-sized. The chain carries TRBV5-1 and TRBJ2-3; the D is unclear. The CDR3 spans 12 residues. In germline, CDR1 is SGHRS, CDR2 YFSETQ. V lost 1 base and J lost 5, with 5 bases in between. The CDR3 region has the DNA TGCGCCAGCAGCTTGTTGGGAGATACGCAGTATTTT. This gives the protein CASSLLGDTQYF. Supplemented by reference TRBV5-1 and TRBJ2-3, the full variable domain reads KAGVTQTPRYLIKTRGQQVTLSCSPISGHRSVSWYQQTPGQGLQFLFEYFSETQRNKGNFPGRFSGRQFSNSRSEMNVSTLELGDSALYLCASSLLGDTQYFGPGTRLTVL.

Within the sample, this clonotype is medium-sized (0.01 to 0.1%). J is TRBJ1-5 and V is TRBV28; 7 bases map to TRBD1. The CDR3 has 15 residues. The junction had 10 bases not matched to a gene; V was cut back by 7 bases and J by 4 bases. Germline loops: CDR1 MDHEN, CDR2 SYDVKM. The CDR3 sequence: CASIHRGRGNQPQHF. The CDR3, as DNA: TGTGCCAGCATCCACAGGGGAAGGGGTAATCAGCCCCAGCATTTT.

By proportion, this clonotype is medium-sized (0.01 to 0.1%). V usage is TRBV6-1 and J usage is TRBJ1-1; no clear D. Germline V lookup: CDR1 MNHNS, CDR2 SASEGT. This CDR3 is 15 amino acids long. Trimming took off 1 base at V and 2 bases at J, with 11 bases between the two ends. In nucleotides, the CDR3 is TGTGCCAGCAGTGAAGACGGCGCAGTCAACACTGAAGCTTTCTTT. It codes for CASSEDGAVNTEAFF.

This clonotype is deemed medium-sized (0.01 to 0.1%). In nucleotides, the CDR3 is TGTGCCAGCAGTTACTCGGTTTCCCCCAGGGAAAAACTGTTTTTT. As protein: CASSYSVSPREKLFF. The chain links TRBV6-5 to TRBJ1-4; D is uncertain. Trimming took 0 bases from V and 8 from J, leaving 13 bases between them. The CDR3 extends over 15 amino acids. Germline CDR1 MNHEY, CDR2 SVGAGI.

Sample share makes this clonotype medium-sized (0.01 to 0.1%). The chain carries TRBV7-2 and TRBJ2-3; 9 bases align to TRBD2. CDR3 size: 14 residues. Germline V lookup: CDR1 SGHTA, CDR2 FQGNSA. The J segment lost 5 bases and the V segment lost 3 bases, leaving 3 bases of the junction unmatched. The CDR3 region is CASSFLAGRDTQYF. The CDR3, as DNA: TGTGCCAGCAGCTTCCTAGCGGGAAGAGATACGCAGTATTTT.

In its sample, this clonotype was seen a few times. CDR3 bases: TGCGCCAGCAGCAGGGACTCCCCGGATACGCAGTATTTT. This gives the protein CASSRDSPDTQYF. V and J are TRBV5-1 and TRBJ2-3; the D gene is possibly TRBD2 (6 bases). Trimming cost V 4 bases and J 6 bases, with 12 bases left between them. The CDR3 has 13 amino acids. CDR1 and CDR2 (germline): SGHRS, YFSETQ.

This clonotype is labeled medium-sized (0.01 to 0.1%). The V call is TRBV7-9, the J call TRBJ1-1; D might be TRBD1 (6 bases). Germline values: CDR1 SEHNR, CDR2 FQNEAQ (reference sequence). Between the trimmed V and J ends, which lost 10 bases and 0 bases, there was a span of 12 bases. This CDR3 is built from 13 residues. Here the CDR3 reads CATLRGLNTEAFF. For the CDR3, the DNA is TGTGCCACCCTGCGGGGGCTGAACACTGAAGCTTTCTTT.

This clonotype is classed as medium-sized (0.01 to 0.1%). The chain is built from TRBV5-1 and TRBJ1-6; 8 bases are shared with TRBD1. Germline V gene sequence: CDR1 SGHRS, CDR2 YFSETQ. This CDR3 region has 15 residues. V dropped 3 bases and J dropped 7; count of bases not matched to a gene: 6. The CDR3 DNA reads TGCGCCAGCAGCTGGGGACAGGAACCAAATTCACCCCTCCACTTT. Residues: CASSWGQEPNSPLHF.

This clonotype is judged medium-sized. The CDR3 here is CASSLGPTSNQPQHF. CDR3 bases: TGTGCCAGCAGCTTAGGGCCGACTTCCAATCAGCCCCAGCATTTT. The chain recombines TRBV7-2 with TRBJ1-5; D is unresolved. This CDR3 is 15 amino acids long. Germline CDR1 reads SGHTA; CDR2 reads FQGNSA. V lost 1 base and J 3 bases, leaving 10 bases between the germline ends.

This clonotype is medium-sized (0.01 to 0.1%) by share. The chain carries TRBV20-1 and TRBJ2-7; tentatively, D is TRBD1 (6 bases). CDR1 DFQATT and CDR2 SNEGSKA come from the germline V gene (reference sequence). Between the trimmed V and J ends, which lost 2 bases and 1 base, there was a span of 6 bases. The CDR3 totals 12 residues. In nucleotides, the CDR3 is TGCAGTGCTAGACAGGGGTCCTACGAGCAGTACTTC. Translated, it gives CSARQGSYEQYF.

This clonotype is labeled large. The rearrangement links TRBV23-1 to TRBJ2-3; perhaps TRBD2 as D (6 bases). TRBV23-1 qualifies as an ORF whose function is uncertain. Trimming left V 4 bases short and J 3 bases short, with 14 bases between. The CDR3 extends over 15 amino acids. The DNA of the CDR3 is TGCGCCAGCAGTCGGGACGGGAGTAATACAGATACGCAGTATTTT. It is translated as CASSRDGSNTDTQYF.

Judged by abundance, this clonotype is medium-sized. The rearrangement links TRBV29-1 to TRBJ2-3; the match to TRBD2 covers 10 bases. Unmatched junction bases numbered 4, after V lost 3 bases and J lost 4 bases. The CDR3 length is 14 residues. Germline lookup yields CDR1 SQVTM and CDR2 ANQGSEA. For the CDR3, the DNA is TGCAGCGTTGACCGAAGCGGGGGGGCAGATACGCAGTATTTT. This gives the protein CSVDRSGGADTQYF.